Below are 27 T cell receptor beta chains sequenced from a single sample in a study of beta chain features in type 1 diabetes. Broader study findings: Shorter TCRB CDR3s, moderately but significantly so, were found in Type 1 diabetes patients in all four CD4+ subsets.

The sequenced template was cDNA made from the entire isolated RNA. Clones were sequenced by immunoSEQ multiplex PCR, and TCRdb holds only the in-frame ones, with some missing. This table has a few hundred thousand clones, around 10% appearing once. These TCRs' antigens remain unknown. Sequencing was performed on central memory CD4+ T cells from blood. These receptor sequences come from a man aged 25-40 years with type 1 diabetes.

This clone was counted only a few times. The rearrangement uses TRBV7-9 and TRBJ2-3; 7 bases agree with TRBD1. V lost 5 bases to trimming and J lost 2 bases; unmatched junction nucleotides: 4. The CDR3 sequence is 14 residues long. Germline assignment: CDR1 SEHNR and CDR2 FQNEAQ (reference sequence). This chain's CDR3 is CASSQGGSTDTQYF. The CDR3 nucleotides read TGTGCCAGCAGCCAAGGGGGCTCCACAGATACGCAGTATTTT.

CDR3 sequence: CASSLNTGGNQPQHF. The CDR3 DNA reads TGTGCCAGCAGTCTCAACACCGGCGGCAATCAGCCCCAGCATTTT. The genes are TRBV7-6 and TRBJ1-5; D ambiguous. V dropped 6 bases and J dropped 2 bases, with 14 bases sitting between them. Per germline, CDR1 SGHVS and CDR2 FNYEAQ. The CDR3 covers 15 residues.

This chain connects TRBV7-2 to TRBJ2-3; 8 bases fit TRBD1. Germline V gene lookup returns CDR1 SGHTA and CDR2 FQGNSA. The CDR3 sequence is 15 residues long. The trim removed 3 bases at V and 2 bases at J, leaving 4 bases unmatched. CDR3 in amino acids: CASSFSQGDTDTQYF. The CDR3 DNA reads TGTGCCAGCAGCTTTTCACAGGGGGACACAGATACGCAGTATTTT.

This clone was recorded a few times. V is TRBV7-2 and J is TRBJ2-7; tentatively, D is TRBD2 (7 bases). Trimming pared 3 bases from V and 2 bases from J, leaving 14 bases between. Germline values: CDR1 SGHTA, CDR2 FQGNSA. This CDR3 comprises 15 residues. CDR3 coding DNA: TGTGCCAGCAGCTTGGGGGGGGCGCGGCCCTACGAGCAGTACTTC. It yields the protein CASSLGGARPYEQYF.

This clone was found many times. This sequence joins TRBV7-9 and TRBJ1-2, with D uncertain. Germline values: CDR1 SEHNR, CDR2 FQNEAQ (reference sequence). This CDR3 comprises 13 residues. V lost 1 base and J lost 8, with 11 bases in between. Here the CDR3 reads CASSLGQYTGYTF. The CDR3 DNA reads as TGTGCCAGCAGCTTAGGCCAGTACACAGGCTACACCTTC.

The rearrangement uses TRBV5-4 and TRBJ2-5; 11 bases fit TRBD2. Germline values: CDR1 SGHNT, CDR2 YYREEE (reference sequence). V gave up 5 bases and J gave up 5 bases; unmatched junction bases: 5. The CDR3 sequence is 14 residues long. Here the CDR3 reads CASREGLAAETQYF. CDR3 nucleotide sequence: TGTGCCAGCAGGGAGGGACTAGCGGCGGAGACCCAGTACTTC.

This chain links TRBV18 with TRBJ2-7, with 13 bases lining up with TRBD2. Germline V gives CDR1 KGHSH, CDR2 LQKENI. The trim removed 2 bases at V and 5 bases at J, leaving 3 bases unmatched. The CDR3 has 15 amino acids. The CDR3 DNA sequence: TGTGCCAGCTCACCAGTCGGACTAGCGGGAGACGAGCAGTACTTC. It translates to CASSPVGLAGDEQYF.

This clone was seen a few times. The genes are TRBV5-4 and TRBJ2-2, with TRBD2 as a possible D gene (6 bases). Germline-derived CDR1 and CDR2 are SGHNT and YYREEE (reference sequence). V lost 4 bases and J 1 base, leaving 11 bases between the germline ends. The CDR3 extends over 15 amino acids. For the CDR3, the DNA is TGTGCCAGCAGCGGTAGCGGAGGGAACACCGGGGAGCTGTTTTTT. Protein product: CASSGSGGNTGELFF.

A word on this clone: The same CDR3 can be traced to other DNA sequences in this sample. V gene TRBV28 combines with J gene TRBJ2-2; 8 bases are shared with TRBD1. Germline CDR1 and CDR2: MDHEN and SYDVKM. Trimming at V came to 2 bases and at J to 4 bases, leaving 3 bases not matched to a gene. The CDR3 runs 15 residues. CDR3: CASSLTGGSTGELFF. The CDR3 DNA reads TGTGCCAGCAGTTTAACAGGGGGTAGCACCGGGGAGCTGTTTTTT.

This clone was detected ten times or more. The chain couples TRBV27 to TRBJ2-6; a possible D gene is TRBD2 (5 bases). The length of the CDR3 is 16 residues. V was trimmed by 3 bases and J by 4 bases, leaving 13 bases between them. Looked up from germline, CDR1 is MNHEY and CDR2 is SMNVEV (reference sequence). For the CDR3, the DNA is TGTGCCAGCAGTTTTTTCCGGGAAGCCGGGGCCAACGTCCTGACTTTC. Protein: CASSFFREAGANVLTF.

A few counts support this clone. This chain joins TRBV2 and TRBJ2-3; no definite D call. CDR1 is SNHLY and CDR2 is FYNNEI in the germline V gene. V lost 2 bases and J 4 bases, leaving 13 bases between the germline ends. This CDR3 has 15 amino acids. The CDR3 DNA reads as TGTGCCAGCAGTGAAATCGGTAATCAGGCAGATACGCAGTATTTT. Its translation is CASSEIGNQADTQYF. The whole variable domain, remainder taken from reference TRBV2 and TRBJ2-3, is EPEVTQTPSHQVTQMGQEVILRCVPISNHLYFYWYRQILGQKVEFLVSFYNNEISEKSEIFDDQFSVERPDGSNFTLKIRSTKLEDSAMYFCASSEIGNQADTQYFGPGTRLTVL.

The gene calls are TRBV4-2 and TRBJ1-2, with no clear D. V lost 5 bases to trimming and J lost 3 bases, with 4 bases between them. CDR3 length equals 11 residues. Germline-derived CDR1 and CDR2 are LGHNA and YNFKEQ. The CDR3 DNA is TGTGCCAGCAGCTCTTACTATGGCTACACCTTC. Protein product: CASSSYYGYTF.

Ten or more counts support this clone. CDR3 loop: CASSYDQGANSYGYTF. CDR3 bases: TGTGCCAGCAGTTACGATCAGGGGGCGAATTCCTATGGCTACACCTTC. V gene TRBV6-5 combines with J gene TRBJ1-2, with 8 bases that match TRBD1. V gave up 2 bases and J gave up 4 bases; unmatched junction bases: 9. Germline values: CDR1 MNHEY, CDR2 SVGAGI. This CDR3 has 16 residues.

The chain has TRBV7-6 and TRBJ1-2, with D uncertain. Trimming took 1 base from V and 13 from J, leaving 16 bases between them. Germline CDR1 reads SGHVS; CDR2 reads FNYEAQ. The CDR3 sequence is 13 residues long. The CDR3 loop is CASSLENSQAGTF. The CDR3 DNA reads TGTGCCAGCAGCTTAGAAAACAGCCAGGCGGGCACCTTC.

V is TRBV2 and J is TRBJ2-5, with TRBD1 matching over 9 bases. J gave up 5 bases and V 5 bases, and 9 bases lay outside the gene matches. In germline, CDR1 is SNHLY, CDR2 FYNNEI. The CDR3 totals 15 residues. As DNA, the CDR3 is TGTGCCAGCAGTCAAGACAGGGGGGGGACGGAGACCCAGTACTTC. Protein: CASSQDRGGTETQYF.

The gene calls are TRBV5-1 and TRBJ1-3; unclear D gene. This CDR3 region has 14 residues. CDR1 and CDR2 from the germline V gene are SGHRS and YFSETQ. V lost 3 bases, J lost 1 base, and 8 bases lay in between. This CDR3 is CASSWEGSGNTIYF. For the CDR3, the DNA is TGCGCCAGCAGCTGGGAAGGTTCTGGAAACACCATATATTTT.

The gene calls are TRBV28 and TRBJ2-7; 7 bases agree with TRBD1. The CDR3 runs to 12 residues. Germline V CDR1 and CDR2: MDHEN, SYDVKM. V lost 3 bases and J lost 9; bases outside the gene matches: 5. The CDR3 DNA reads as TGTGCCAGCAGTTTGACAGGGCCAGTGCAGTACTTC. Its protein product is CASSLTGPVQYF.

This clone was observed a handful of times. This chain joins TRBV18 and TRBJ2-4, with a possible D match to TRBD2 (7 bases). With 2 bases removed from V and 8 bases from J, the gap between germline ends came to 10 bases. The CDR3 consists of 13 residues. In germline, CDR1 is KGHSH, CDR2 LQKENI. The CDR3 here is CASSPGGGDIQYF. CDR3 nucleotides: TGTGCCAGCTCACCAGGAGGGGGGGACATTCAGTACTTC.

The rearrangement joins TRBV19 to TRBJ2-1; D perhaps matches TRBD2 (6 bases). The V end lost 7 bases, the J end lost 3 bases, and 10 bases lay between the germline ends. CDR3 size: 13 residues. CDR1 is LNHDA and CDR2 is SQIVND in the germline V gene (reference sequence). The CDR3 here is CASKRGIYNEQFF. As DNA, the CDR3 is TGTGCCAGTAAACGCGGGATCTACAATGAGCAGTTCTTC.

This clone was detected a few times. The chain couples TRBV7-9 to TRBJ2-7; D remains unclear. The V end was cut by 4 bases, the J end by 5 bases, with 6 bases between. This CDR3 contains 11 residues. Germline CDR1 reads SEHNR; CDR2 reads FQNEAQ (reference sequence). The CDR3 coding sequence is TGTGCCAGCAGCTCGATCGACGAGCAGTACTTC. Residues: CASSSIDEQYF.

This chain links TRBV7-9 with TRBJ2-5; D not certain. Trimming shortened V by 5 bases and J by 7 bases, and 11 bases separated the two germline ends. The CDR3 is 12 amino acids. Germline loops: CDR1 SEHNR, CDR2 FQNEAQ (reference sequence). The CDR3 is CASSPPHGTQYF. The CDR3 DNA sequence: TGTGCCAGCAGCCCCCCTCACGGGACCCAGTACTTC.

This clone was seen many times. The chain carries TRBV5-5 and TRBJ2-3; 9 bases agree with TRBD1. Trimming removed 2 bases from V and 6 bases from J; junction bases left unmatched: 7. The CDR3 extends over 15 amino acids. Looked up from germline, CDR1 is SGHKS and CDR2 is YYEKEE (reference sequence). This CDR3 is CASSLPDRGSDTQYF. The DNA of the CDR3 is TGTGCCAGCAGCTTACCGGACAGGGGCTCGGATACGCAGTATTTT. The variable domain in full, completed from reference TRBV5-5 and TRBJ2-3, reads DAGVTQSPTHLIKTRGQQVTLRCSPISGHKSVSWYQQVLGQGPQFIFQYYEKEERGRGNFPDRFSARQFPNYSSELNVNALLLGDSALYLCASSLPDRGSDTQYFGPGTRLTVL.

This clone was observed at least ten times. The CDR3 region is CASTLPRQPETQYF. As DNA, the CDR3 is TGTGCCAGCACCTTACCACGTCAGCCGGAGACCCAGTACTTC. This rearrangement joins TRBV28 to TRBJ2-5; D unclear. Between the trimmed V and J ends, which lost 7 bases and 5 bases, there was a span of 17 bases. The CDR3 totals 14 residues. Germline values: CDR1 MDHEN, CDR2 SYDVKM.

The chain uses TRBV18 and TRBJ1-5, with a possible D match to TRBD1 (6 bases). Looked up from germline, CDR1 is KGHSH and CDR2 is LQKENI. CDR3 length equals 14 residues. V lost 5 bases and J 5 bases, leaving 13 bases between the germline ends. Here the CDR3 reads CASSSDRAYQPQHF. Written as DNA, the CDR3 is TGTGCCAGCTCATCGGACAGAGCATATCAGCCCCAGCATTTT.

The CDR3 bases are TGTGCCAGCAGTTTAATGGTTTTTGGCGAGACCCAGTACTTC. The encoded protein is CASSLMVFGETQYF. The chain recombines TRBV28 with TRBJ2-5; D not resolved. The germline V gene encodes CDR1 MDHEN and CDR2 SYDVKM. The ends were cut back, 2 bases at V and 5 bases at J, with 12 bases in the middle. CDR3 size: 14 residues.

This chain uses TRBV27 with TRBJ2-3, with TRBD1 identical over 9 bases. Germline-derived CDR1 and CDR2 are MNHEY and SMNVEV (reference sequence). The CDR3 runs 15 residues. The V and J ends lost 4 bases and 4 bases, in that order; junction bases with no gene match: 6. The CDR3 sequence: CASSSGTGRSDTQYF. The CDR3 DNA is TGTGCCAGCAGTTCCGGGACAGGGAGATCAGATACGCAGTATTTT.

This rearrangement joins TRBV4-3 to TRBJ2-5, with D possibly matching TRBD2 (6 bases). Germline V lookup: CDR1 LGHNA, CDR2 YSLEER. This CDR3 is built from 14 residues. The V and J ends lost 2 bases and 4 bases respectively, with 11 bases between them. The CDR3 DNA sequence: TGCGCCAGCAGCCAAAATGGGGGGAGAGAGACCCAGTACTTC. Translation gives CASSQNGGRETQYF.